Below are 10 T cell receptor beta chains sequenced from a single sample in a study of T cell changes during pregnancy in multiple sclerosis. Some clones are missing from TCRdb's copy, which holds only in-frame ones; the method was immunoSEQ multiplex PCR. This sample carries tens of thousands of clones, approximately 95% of them seen once, and the ten largest clones take 1%. The material was peripheral blood, obtained in the first trimester of pregnancy. These receptors originate from a female donor with multiple sclerosis, enrolled in a pregnancy study.

This clone was seen only once. The rearrangement uses TRBV28 and TRBJ1-2; weak D call: TRBD1 (5 bases). V was pared by 3 bases and J by 1 base, with 9 bases between. Germline-derived CDR1 and CDR2 are MDHEN and SYDVKM. This CDR3 is 14 amino acids long. The chain's CDR3 is CASSFTGGNYGYTF. CDR3 nucleotide sequence: TGTGCCAGCAGTTTCACGGGGGGTAACTATGGCTACACCTTC.

The V call is TRBV10-1, the J call TRBJ2-7; TRBD1 is a possible D gene (5 bases). V was shortened by 3 bases and J by 6 bases, with 9 bases between the two germline ends. This CDR3 is built from 12 residues. In germline, CDR1 is WNHNN, CDR2 SYGVQD (reference sequence). As DNA, the CDR3 is TGCGCCAGCAGTGAAGGGGATACCGAGCAGTACTTC. Protein: CASSEGDTEQYF.

V gene TRBV6-5 combines with J gene TRBJ1-2; TRBD1 matches at 9 bases. Trimming removed 6 bases from V and 4 bases from J; junction bases left unmatched: 6. The CDR3 is 14 residues long. Per the germline V gene, CDR1 is MNHEY and CDR2 is SVGAGI. The DNA of the CDR3 is TGTGCCAGCAGCCGGACAGGGGTAGGCTATGGCTACACCTTC. As protein: CASSRTGVGYGYTF.

In this sample, this clone turned up once. V and J are TRBV15 and TRBJ2-2; tentatively, D is TRBD1 (5 bases). This CDR3 contains 13 residues. V was pared by 1 base and J by 5 bases, with 5 bases between. Looked up from germline, CDR1 is LNHNV and CDR2 is YYDKDF (reference sequence). This chain's CDR3 is CATSRAGTGELFF. The CDR3 DNA sequence: TGTGCCACCAGCAGAGCAGGGACCGGGGAGCTGTTTTTT.

This rearrangement joins TRBV4-3 to TRBJ2-3, with 9 bases lining up with TRBD2. In germline, CDR1 is LGHNA, CDR2 YSLEER. The V gene end was trimmed by 0 bases and the J gene end by 0 bases; junction bases not matched to a gene: 13. This CDR3 has 20 residues. The CDR3 loop is CASSQDSVSGGRLSTDTQYF. Written as DNA, the CDR3 is TGCGCCAGCAGCCAAGATTCTGTGAGCGGGGGGCGCTTAAGCACAGATACGCAGTATTTT.

The chain joins TRBV2 to TRBJ2-7, with D unclear. Per germline, CDR1 SNHLY and CDR2 FYNNEI. The CDR3 consists of 13 residues. V was trimmed by 7 bases and J by 3 bases, leaving 13 bases between them. The CDR3 protein is CASTPVFIYEQYF. CDR3 in DNA: TGTGCCAGCACCCCAGTCTTTATCTACGAGCAGTACTTC.

This rearrangement joins TRBV9 to TRBJ1-2; 8 nucleotides line up with TRBD1. The CDR3 extends over 16 amino acids. Germline CDR1 SGDLS, CDR2 YYNGEE. V lost 3 bases and J lost 5; bases outside the gene matches: 12. Here the CDR3 DNA reads TGTGCCAGCAGCGCAGAAGCACCCCAGGGGGCGTATGGCTACACCTTC. It is translated as CASSAEAPQGAYGYTF.

J is TRBJ2-5 and V is TRBV7-9, with D perhaps TRBD1 (6 bases). CDR1 is SEHNR, CDR2 FQNEAQ, per germline (reference sequence). There are 14 residues in the CDR3. Trimming stripped 4 bases from V and 0 bases from J, with 9 bases between. The CDR3, as DNA: TGTGCCAGCAGCTATCGGACAGACCAAGAGACCCAGTACTTC. It translates to CASSYRTDQETQYF.

In its sample, this clone was seen a few times. This chain connects TRBV27 to TRBJ1-5, with D unresolved. V was pared by 5 bases and J by 0 bases, with 11 bases between. This CDR3 spans 15 amino acids. Germline V gene data show CDR1 as MNHEY and CDR2 as SMNVEV (reference sequence). The CDR3 region has the DNA TGTGCCAGCAGTGCCCGCCGGTCTAGCAATCAGCCCCAGCATTTT. Amino acid sequence: CASSARRSSNQPQHF.

This clone was recorded only once. This chain uses TRBV11-1 with TRBJ1-1, with 7 bases matching TRBD1. This CDR3 is 14 amino acids long. V shed 5 bases, J shed 5 bases, and the junction held 8 bases outside the gene matches. Germline V CDR1 and CDR2: SGHAT, FQDESV (reference sequence). The CDR3 nucleotides are TGTGCCAGCAGCCAACAGGGGCCGGAGACTGAAGCTTTCTTT. Residues: CASSQQGPETEAFF.